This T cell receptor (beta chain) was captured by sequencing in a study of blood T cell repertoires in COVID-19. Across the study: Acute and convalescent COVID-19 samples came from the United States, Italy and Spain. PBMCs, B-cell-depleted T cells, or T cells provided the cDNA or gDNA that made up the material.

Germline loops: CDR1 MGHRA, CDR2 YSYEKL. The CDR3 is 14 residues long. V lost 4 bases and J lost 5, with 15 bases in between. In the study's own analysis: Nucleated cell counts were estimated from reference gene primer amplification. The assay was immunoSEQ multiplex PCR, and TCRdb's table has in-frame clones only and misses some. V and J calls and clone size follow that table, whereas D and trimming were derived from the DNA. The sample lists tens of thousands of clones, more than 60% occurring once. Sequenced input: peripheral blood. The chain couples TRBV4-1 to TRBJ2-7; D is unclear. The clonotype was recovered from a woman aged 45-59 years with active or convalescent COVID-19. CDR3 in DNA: TGCGCCAGCAGCCTCAGAGGAGCCGGAGACGAGCAGTACTTC. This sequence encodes CASSLRGAGDEQYF.